This T cell receptor beta chain stems from a study of cytomegalovirus exposure and HLA in healthy donors. The CDR3 has 15 residues. CDR1 and CDR2 from the germline V gene are SNHLY and FYNNEI. The ends were cut back, 2 bases at V and 5 bases at J, with 15 bases in the middle. Using immunoSEQ multiplex PCR, the repertoire was profiled, and TCRdb retains in-frame clones only, with some absent. The table records about 140,000 clones, around 80% of them present only once. V is TRBV2 and J is TRBJ1-1; D is ambiguous. This receptor was taken from a man aged 25-45 years in good health and CMV-seropositive. Input material: PBMCs. The CDR3 region is CASSERMGAGTEAFF. The CDR3 DNA reads TGTGCCAGCAGTGAACGGATGGGAGCGGGAACTGAAGCTTTCTTT.